This T cell receptor beta chain was profiled in a study of cytomegalovirus exposure and HLA in healthy donors. Amplification used 60 Vbeta primers and 13 Jbeta primers. Sequenced by immunoSEQ multiplex PCR; TCRdb stores in-frame clones only, minus some. The listing contains around 200,000 clones. V shed 5 bases, J shed 10 bases, and the junction held 9 bases outside the gene matches. From germline, CDR1 is SNHLY and CDR2 FYNNEI. This CDR3 comprises 15 residues. This receptor was taken from a woman aged 18 to 35 in good health and CMV-seropositive. The chain combines TRBV2 with TRBJ2-1, with 12 nucleotides matching TRBD2. The sequenced sample was PBMCs. Here the CDR3 reads CASSPRLAGEVEQFF. As DNA, the CDR3 is TGTGCCAGCAGTCCTCGACTAGCGGGGGAAGTAGAGCAGTTCTTC.